This TCR beta chain originates from a study of blood T cells in healthy people across ages. With a J-beta primer mix and a sample-barcoded 5' primer, a second PCR ran about 7 to 12 cycles. There were at least 3 million CDR3-containing paired-end reads obtained from each sample. In TCRdb, the 5' RACE reads were re-called with MiXCR into one record per CDR3 protein. The table shows under 1 million distinct CDR3 sequences, with around 42% occurring only once. The people who gave samples were healthy Caucasians from Russia, aged about 6 to 100. The study isolated at least 6.5 million PBMCs from each sample. Extractions gave at least 6 micrograms of total RNA per sample. The V end was cut by 1 base, the J end by 9 bases, with 22 bases between. Germline V gene sequence: CDR1 MNHNS, CDR2 SASEGT. The CDR3 consists of 17 residues.

The clonotype was recovered from a man aged 60-69 years in good health. This chain links TRBV6-1 with TRBJ1-5, with D possibly matching TRBD1 (6 bases). Sequenced: blood. CDR3: CASSEGLVGGSSSPQHF. For the CDR3, the DNA is TGTGCCAGCAGTGAAGGGTTGGTGGGGGGCTCTAGTTCGCCCCAGCATTTT.